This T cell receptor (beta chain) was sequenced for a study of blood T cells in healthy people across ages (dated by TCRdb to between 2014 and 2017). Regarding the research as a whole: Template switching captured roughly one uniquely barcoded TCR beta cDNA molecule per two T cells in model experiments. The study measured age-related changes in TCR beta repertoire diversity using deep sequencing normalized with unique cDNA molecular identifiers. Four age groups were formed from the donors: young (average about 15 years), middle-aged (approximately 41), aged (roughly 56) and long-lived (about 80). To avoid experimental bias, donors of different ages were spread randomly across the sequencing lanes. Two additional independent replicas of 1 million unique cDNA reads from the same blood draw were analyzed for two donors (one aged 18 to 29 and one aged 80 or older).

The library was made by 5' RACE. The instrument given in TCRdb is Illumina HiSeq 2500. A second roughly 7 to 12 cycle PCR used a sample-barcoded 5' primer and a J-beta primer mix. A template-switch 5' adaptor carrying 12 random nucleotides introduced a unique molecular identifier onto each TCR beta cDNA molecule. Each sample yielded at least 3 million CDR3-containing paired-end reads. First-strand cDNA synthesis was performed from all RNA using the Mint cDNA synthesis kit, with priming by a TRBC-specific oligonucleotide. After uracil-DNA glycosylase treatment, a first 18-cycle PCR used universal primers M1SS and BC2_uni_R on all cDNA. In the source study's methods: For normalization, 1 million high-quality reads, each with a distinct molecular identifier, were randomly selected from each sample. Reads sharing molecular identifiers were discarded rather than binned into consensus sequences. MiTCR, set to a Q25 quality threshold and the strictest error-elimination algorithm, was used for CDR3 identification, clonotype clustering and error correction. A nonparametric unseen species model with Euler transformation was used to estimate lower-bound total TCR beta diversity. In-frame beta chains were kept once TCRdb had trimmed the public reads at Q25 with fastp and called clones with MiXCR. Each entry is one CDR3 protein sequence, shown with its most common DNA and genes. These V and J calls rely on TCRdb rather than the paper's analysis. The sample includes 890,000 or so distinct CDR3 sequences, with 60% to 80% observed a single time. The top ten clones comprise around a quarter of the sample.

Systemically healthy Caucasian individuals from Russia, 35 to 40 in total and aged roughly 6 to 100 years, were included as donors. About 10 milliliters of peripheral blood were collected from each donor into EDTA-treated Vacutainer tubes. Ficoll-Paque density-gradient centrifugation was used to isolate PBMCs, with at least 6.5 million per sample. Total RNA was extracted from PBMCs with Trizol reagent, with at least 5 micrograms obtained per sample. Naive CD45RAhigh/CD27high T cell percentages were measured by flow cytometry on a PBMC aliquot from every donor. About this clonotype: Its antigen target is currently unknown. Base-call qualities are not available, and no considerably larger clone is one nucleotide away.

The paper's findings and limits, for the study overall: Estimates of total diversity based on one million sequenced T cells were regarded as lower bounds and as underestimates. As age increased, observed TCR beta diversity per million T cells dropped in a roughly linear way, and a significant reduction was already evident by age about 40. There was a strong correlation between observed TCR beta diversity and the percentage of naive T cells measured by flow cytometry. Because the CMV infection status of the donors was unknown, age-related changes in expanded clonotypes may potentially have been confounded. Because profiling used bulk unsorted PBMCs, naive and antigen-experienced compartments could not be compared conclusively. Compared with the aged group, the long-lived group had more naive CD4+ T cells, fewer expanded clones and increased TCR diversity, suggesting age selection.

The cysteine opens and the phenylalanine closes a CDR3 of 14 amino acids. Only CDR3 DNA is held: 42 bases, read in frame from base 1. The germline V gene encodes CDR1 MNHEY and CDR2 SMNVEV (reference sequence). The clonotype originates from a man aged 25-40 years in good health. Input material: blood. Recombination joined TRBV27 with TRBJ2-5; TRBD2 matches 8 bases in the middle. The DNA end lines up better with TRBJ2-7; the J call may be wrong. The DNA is TGTGCCGGCGGAGCGCTAGCGGGTCTAAACGAGCAGTACTTC. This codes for CAGGALAGLNEQYF.